This TCR beta chain was retrieved from a study of long-term antiretroviral therapy in people with HIV. Samples were assayed with immunoSEQ v3.0 at survey level. Repertoires were generated with immunoSEQ multiplex PCR, while TCRdb's copy carries only in-frame clones and drops some. The top ten clones hold approximately 20% of a sample with over 20,000 clones, 84% of them seen once. Germline CDR1 and CDR2: LGHNA and YNFKEQ. The V gene end was trimmed by 4 bases and the J gene end by 1 base; junction bases not matched to a gene: 4. This CDR3 has 15 residues. The TCR sequence derives from a man between 18 and 35 years old with HIV. This chain joins TRBV4-2 and TRBJ2-7; 10 bases match TRBD2. The material was unsorted PBMCs, obtained 0.1 years before starting antiretroviral therapy. The CDR3 sequence: CASSPLAGESYEQYF. DNA of the CDR3: TGTGCCAGCAGCCCCCTAGCGGGAGAATCCTACGAGCAGTACTTC.